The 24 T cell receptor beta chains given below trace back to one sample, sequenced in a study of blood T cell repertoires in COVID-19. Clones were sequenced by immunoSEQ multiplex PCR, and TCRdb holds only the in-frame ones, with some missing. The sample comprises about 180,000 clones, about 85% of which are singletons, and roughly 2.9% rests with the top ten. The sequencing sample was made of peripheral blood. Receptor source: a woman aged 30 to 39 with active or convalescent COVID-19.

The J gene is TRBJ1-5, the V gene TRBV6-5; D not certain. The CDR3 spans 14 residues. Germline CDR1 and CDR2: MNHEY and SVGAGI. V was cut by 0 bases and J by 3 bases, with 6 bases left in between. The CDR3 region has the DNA TGTGCCAGCAGTTACTCGAGCTACAATCAGCCCCAGCATTTT. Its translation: CASSYSSYNQPQHF.

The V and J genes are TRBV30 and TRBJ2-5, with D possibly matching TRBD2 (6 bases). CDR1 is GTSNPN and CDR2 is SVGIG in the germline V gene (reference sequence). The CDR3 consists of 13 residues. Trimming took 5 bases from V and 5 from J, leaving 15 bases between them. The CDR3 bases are TGTGCCTGGGGGGTCGGGGGACTGGAGACCCAGTACTTC. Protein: CAWGVGGLETQYF.

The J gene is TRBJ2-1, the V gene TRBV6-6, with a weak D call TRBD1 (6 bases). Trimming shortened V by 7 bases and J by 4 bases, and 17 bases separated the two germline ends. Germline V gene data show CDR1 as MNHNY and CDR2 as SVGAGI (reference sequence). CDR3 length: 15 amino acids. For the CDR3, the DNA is TGTGCCAGCACCTTACAGGGAAGTAGTTACAATGAGCAGTTCTTC. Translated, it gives CASTLQGSSYNEQFF.

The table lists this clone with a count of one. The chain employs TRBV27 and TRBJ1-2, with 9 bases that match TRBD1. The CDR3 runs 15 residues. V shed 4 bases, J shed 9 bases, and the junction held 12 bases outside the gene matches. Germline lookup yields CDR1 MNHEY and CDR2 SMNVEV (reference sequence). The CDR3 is CASSSPGQGIPSYTF. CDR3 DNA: TGTGCCAGCAGTTCACCGGGACAGGGTATCCCTAGCTACACCTTC.

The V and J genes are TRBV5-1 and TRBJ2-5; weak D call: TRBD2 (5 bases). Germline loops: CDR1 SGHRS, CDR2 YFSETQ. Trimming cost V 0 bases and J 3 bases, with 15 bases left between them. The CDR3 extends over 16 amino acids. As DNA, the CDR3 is TGCGCCAGCAGCTTGGTAGCCAACTACGGGGAAGAGACCCAGTACTTC. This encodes CASSLVANYGEETQYF.

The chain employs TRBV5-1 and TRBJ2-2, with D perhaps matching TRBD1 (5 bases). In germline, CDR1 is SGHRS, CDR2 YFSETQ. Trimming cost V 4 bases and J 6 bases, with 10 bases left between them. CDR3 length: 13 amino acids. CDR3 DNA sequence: TGCGCCAGCAGCGGAACAGGACCCGGGGAGCTGTTTTTT. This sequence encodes CASSGTGPGELFF. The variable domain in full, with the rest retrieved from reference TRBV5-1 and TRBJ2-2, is KAGVTQTPRYLIKTRGQQVTLSCSPISGHRSVSWYQQTPGQGLQFLFEYFSETQRNKGNFPGRFSGRQFSNSRSEMNVSTLELGDSALYLCASSGTGPGELFFGEGSRLTVL.

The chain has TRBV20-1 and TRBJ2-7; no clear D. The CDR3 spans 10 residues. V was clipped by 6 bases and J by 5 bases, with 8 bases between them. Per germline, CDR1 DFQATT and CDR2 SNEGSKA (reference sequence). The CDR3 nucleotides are TGCAGTGCAGAGTACCACGAGCAGTACTTC. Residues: CSAEYHEQYF.

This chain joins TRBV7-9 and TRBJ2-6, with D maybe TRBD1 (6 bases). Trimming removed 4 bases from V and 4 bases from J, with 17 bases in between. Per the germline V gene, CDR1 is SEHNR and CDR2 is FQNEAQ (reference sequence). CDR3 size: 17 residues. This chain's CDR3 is CASSYLLRGTGANVLTF. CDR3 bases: TGTGCCAGCAGCTACCTCTTGAGGGGGACCGGGGCCAACGTCCTGACTTTC.

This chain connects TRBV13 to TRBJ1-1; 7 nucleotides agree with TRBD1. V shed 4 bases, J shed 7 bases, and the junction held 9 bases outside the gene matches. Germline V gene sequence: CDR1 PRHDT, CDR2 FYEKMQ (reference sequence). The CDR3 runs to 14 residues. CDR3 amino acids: CASSYLGDRDEAFF. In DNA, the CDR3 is TGTGCCAGCAGCTACCTCGGAGACAGGGATGAAGCTTTCTTT. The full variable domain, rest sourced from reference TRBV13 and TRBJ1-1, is AAGVIQSPRHLIKEKRETATLKCYPIPRHDTVYWYQQGPGQDPQFLISFYEKMQSDKGSIPDRFSAQQFSDYHSELNMSSLELGDSALYFCASSYLGDRDEAFFGQGTRLTVV.

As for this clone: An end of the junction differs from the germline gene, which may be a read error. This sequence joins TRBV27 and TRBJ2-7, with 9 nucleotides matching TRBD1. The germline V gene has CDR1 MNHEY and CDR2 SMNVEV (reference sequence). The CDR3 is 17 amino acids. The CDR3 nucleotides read TGTGCCAGCAGGCCCCAGAAAAGGACAGGGGTCTCCCACGAGCAGTACTTC. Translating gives CASRPQKRTGVSHEQYF.

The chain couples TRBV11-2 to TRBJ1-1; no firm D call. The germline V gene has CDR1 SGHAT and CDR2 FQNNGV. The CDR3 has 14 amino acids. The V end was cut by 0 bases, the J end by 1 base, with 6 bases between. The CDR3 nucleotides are TGTGCCAGCAGCTTAGAGCCGGGGAACACTGAAGCTTTCTTT. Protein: CASSLEPGNTEAFF.

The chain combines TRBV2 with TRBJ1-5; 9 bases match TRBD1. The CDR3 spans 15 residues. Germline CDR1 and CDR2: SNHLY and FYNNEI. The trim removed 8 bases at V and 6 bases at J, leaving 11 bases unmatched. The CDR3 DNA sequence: TGTGCCAGCGTAAAGGACAGGGGTATGAGTCAGCCCCAGCATTTT. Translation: CASVKDRGMSQPQHF.

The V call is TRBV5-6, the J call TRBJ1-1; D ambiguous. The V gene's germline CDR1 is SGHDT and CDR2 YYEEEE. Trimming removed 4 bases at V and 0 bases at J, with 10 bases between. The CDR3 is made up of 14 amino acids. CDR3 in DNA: TGTGCCAGCAGCGCCGAGAGAATGAACACTGAAGCTTTCTTT. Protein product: CASSAERMNTEAFF.

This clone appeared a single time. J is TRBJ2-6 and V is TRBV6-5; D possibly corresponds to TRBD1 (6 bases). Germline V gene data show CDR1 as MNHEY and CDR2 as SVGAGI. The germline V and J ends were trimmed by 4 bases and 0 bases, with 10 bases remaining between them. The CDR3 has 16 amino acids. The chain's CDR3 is CASSSSDSSGANVLTF. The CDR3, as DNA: TGTGCCAGCAGTTCGTCGGACAGCTCTGGGGCCAACGTCCTGACTTTC.

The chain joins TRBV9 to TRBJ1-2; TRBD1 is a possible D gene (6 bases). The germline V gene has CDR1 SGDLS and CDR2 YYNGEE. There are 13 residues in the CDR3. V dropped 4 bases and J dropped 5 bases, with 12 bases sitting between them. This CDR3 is CASSSQQGYGYTF. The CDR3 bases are TGTGCCAGCAGCTCCCAACAGGGATATGGCTACACCTTC.

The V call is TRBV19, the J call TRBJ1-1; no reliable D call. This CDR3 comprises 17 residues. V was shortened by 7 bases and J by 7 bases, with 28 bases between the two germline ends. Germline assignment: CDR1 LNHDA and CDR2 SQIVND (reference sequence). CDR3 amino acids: CASKTKIHQTGPLEAFF. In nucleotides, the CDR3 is TGTGCCAGTAAAACGAAAATACATCAGACGGGTCCCCTTGAAGCTTTCTTT.

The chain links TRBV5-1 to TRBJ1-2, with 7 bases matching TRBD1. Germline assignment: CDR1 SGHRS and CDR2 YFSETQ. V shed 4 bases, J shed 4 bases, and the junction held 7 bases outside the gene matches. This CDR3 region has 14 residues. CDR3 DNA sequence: TGCGCCAGCAGCCCCGGGACAGCCGCCTATGGCTACACCTTC. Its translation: CASSPGTAAYGYTF.

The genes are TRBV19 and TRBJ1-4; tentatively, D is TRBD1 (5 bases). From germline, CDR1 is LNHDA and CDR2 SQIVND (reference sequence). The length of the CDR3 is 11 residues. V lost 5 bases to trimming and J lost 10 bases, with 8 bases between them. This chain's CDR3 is CASSWDLKLFF. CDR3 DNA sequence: TGTGCCAGTAGTTGGGACTTAAAACTGTTTTTT.

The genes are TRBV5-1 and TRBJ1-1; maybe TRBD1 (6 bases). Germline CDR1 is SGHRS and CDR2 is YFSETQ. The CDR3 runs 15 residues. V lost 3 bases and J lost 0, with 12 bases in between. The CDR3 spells CASSSTTGLNTEAFF. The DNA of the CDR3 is TGCGCCAGCAGCTCGACGACAGGACTGAACACTGAAGCTTTCTTT.

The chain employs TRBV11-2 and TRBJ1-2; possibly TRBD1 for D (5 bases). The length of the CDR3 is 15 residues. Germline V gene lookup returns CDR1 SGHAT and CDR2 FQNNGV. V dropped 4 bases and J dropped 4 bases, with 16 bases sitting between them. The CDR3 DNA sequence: TGTGCCAGCAGCTCCAATACGCAGACAGTCTATGGCTACACCTTC. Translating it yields CASSSNTQTVYGYTF.

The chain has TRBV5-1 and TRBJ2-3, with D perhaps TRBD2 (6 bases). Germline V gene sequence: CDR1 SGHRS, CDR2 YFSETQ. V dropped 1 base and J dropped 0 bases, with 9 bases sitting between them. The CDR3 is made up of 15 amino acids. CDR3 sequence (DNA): TGCGCCAGCAGCTTGCCCAGCGGGAGCACAGATACGCAGTATTTT. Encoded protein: CASSLPSGSTDTQYF.

The CDR3 sequence: CASSSHPGTGGDTRTDTQYF. The CDR3 DNA is TGTGCCAGCAGCTCACACCCCGGGACAGGGGGAGATACCCGCACAGATACGCAGTATTTT. This chain links TRBV7-8 with TRBJ2-3; 11 positions match TRBD1. The CDR3 extends over 20 amino acids. Unmatched junction bases numbered 16, after V lost 4 bases and J lost 1 base. Germline V gene data show CDR1 as SGHVS and CDR2 as FQNEAQ.

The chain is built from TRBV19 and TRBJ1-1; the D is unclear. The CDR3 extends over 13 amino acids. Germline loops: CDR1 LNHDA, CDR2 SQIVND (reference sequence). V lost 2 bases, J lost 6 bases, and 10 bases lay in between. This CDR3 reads CASSIWGVAEAFF. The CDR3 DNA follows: TGTGCCAGTAGTATATGGGGAGTGGCTGAAGCTTTCTTT.

The CDR3 is CASSREDTNNSPLHF. In DNA form, the CDR3 reads TGTGCCAGCAGCCGTGAGGACACAAATAATTCACCCCTCCACTTT. The genes are TRBV9 and TRBJ1-6; maybe TRBD1 (5 bases). The germline gives CDR1 SGDLS, CDR2 YYNGEE. The CDR3 has 15 amino acids. V was pared by 4 bases and J by 5 bases, with 13 bases between.